The 26 T cell receptor beta chains below come from one sample, sequenced in a study of CD8+ T cells in alopecia areata. This sample's treatment: oral pan-JAK inhibitor, 5-10 mg twice daily. Sequencing used cDNA as its template, made by extracting RNA and reverse transcribing it. Clones were sequenced by immunoSEQ multiplex PCR, and TCRdb holds only the in-frame ones, with some missing. The sample lists about 110,000 clones; 84% were seen once. Sequenced here: CD8+ T cells sorted from blood, sampled at week 24, from a patient treated with tofacitinib. These receptors all stem from a human donor with alopecia areata.

This clone was recorded once. This chain connects TRBV4-3 to TRBJ1-3; 7 bases fit TRBD1. Looked up from germline, CDR1 is LGHNA and CDR2 is YSLEER. J was trimmed by 2 bases and V by 3 bases; bases with no gene match: 7. The CDR3 consists of 16 residues. CDR3 sequence (DNA): TGCGCCAGCAGCCATATCCGGGACAGCCCTGGAAACACCATATATTTT. Translating it yields CASSHIRDSPGNTIYF.

The chain links TRBV9 to TRBJ1-1, with D perhaps TRBD1 (6 bases). CDR1 is SGDLS and CDR2 is YYNGEE in the germline V gene. Trimming took 4 bases from V and 4 from J, leaving 11 bases between them. This CDR3 has 13 amino acids. The CDR3 protein is CASSLGGGTEAFF. The CDR3 nucleotides are TGTGCCAGCAGCCTGGGGGGCGGCACTGAAGCTTTCTTT.

This clone showed up just once. The gene calls are TRBV6-5 and TRBJ1-5; 7 bases align to TRBD1. After removal of 7 bases from V and 7 bases from J, the junction contained 7 bases not matched to a gene. The CDR3 covers 13 residues. Germline values: CDR1 MNHEY, CDR2 SVGAGI. The CDR3 nucleotides read TGTGCCAGCACCCAGGGGGGGAACCAGCCCCAGCATTTT. Translating gives CASTQGGNQPQHF.

The chain combines TRBV4-1 with TRBJ2-3; TRBD1 aligns across 8 bases. Per germline, CDR1 MGHRA and CDR2 YSYEKL. With 3 bases clipped from V and 4 bases from J, the junction kept 3 bases outside the gene matches. This CDR3 has 14 residues. The CDR3 region is CASSQGQVPDTQYF. In DNA form, the CDR3 reads TGCGCCAGCAGCCAGGGACAGGTCCCAGATACGCAGTATTTT.

This chain links TRBV29-1 with TRBJ1-2, with D possibly TRBD1 on 5 matching bases. Looked up from germline, CDR1 is SQVTM and CDR2 is ANQGSEA. V lost 2 bases and J 1 base, leaving 8 bases between the germline ends. The CDR3 runs 13 residues. The CDR3 protein is CSVENQGNYGYTF. CDR3 bases: TGCAGCGTTGAAAACCAGGGTAACTATGGCTACACCTTC.

This clone has only a few counts. The chain uses TRBV13 and TRBJ2-1; TRBD2 is a possible D gene (5 bases). V lost 0 bases to trimming and J lost 4 bases, with 10 bases between them. The germline V gene has CDR1 PRHDT and CDR2 FYEKMQ (reference sequence). The CDR3 sequence is 15 residues long. The CDR3 spells CASSLGTNLYNEQFF. DNA of the CDR3: TGTGCCAGCAGCTTAGGGACTAACCTATACAATGAGCAGTTCTTC. The entire variable domain, with the rest obtained from reference TRBV13 and TRBJ2-1, is as follows: AAGVIQSPRHLIKEKRETATLKCYPIPRHDTVYWYQQGPGQDPQFLISFYEKMQSDKGSIPDRFSAQQFSDYHSELNMSSLELGDSALYFCASSLGTNLYNEQFFGPGTRLTVL.

The chain uses TRBV5-1 and TRBJ2-5; the match to TRBD2 covers 14 bases. This CDR3 has 16 residues. Germline V gene sequence: CDR1 SGHRS, CDR2 YFSETQ. V gave up 3 bases and J gave up 5 bases; unmatched junction bases: 6. CDR3 in amino acids: CASSSGTSGGMETQYF. Written as DNA, the CDR3 is TGCGCCAGCAGCTCCGGGACTAGCGGGGGCATGGAGACCCAGTACTTC. The variable domain in full, with the rest retrieved from reference TRBV5-1 and TRBJ2-5, is KAGVTQTPRYLIKTRGQQVTLSCSPISGHRSVSWYQQTPGQGLQFLFEYFSETQRNKGNFPGRFSGRQFSNSRSEMNVSTLELGDSALYLCASSSGTSGGMETQYFGPGTRLLVL.

J is TRBJ2-3 and V is TRBV30; D unclear. Trimming stripped 2 bases from V and 1 base from J, with 19 bases between. The CDR3 loop spans 17 amino acids. CDR1 and CDR2 from the germline V gene are GTSNPN and SVGIG (reference sequence). In nucleotides, the CDR3 is TGTGCCTGGAGTAGTCTGCTTCTTGAGAGTGGCACAGATACGCAGTATTTT. It encodes CAWSSLLLESGTDTQYF.

This clone was found a few times. J is TRBJ2-1 and V is TRBV7-9; 14 nucleotides agree with TRBD2. CDR1 and CDR2 from the germline V gene are SEHNR and FQNEAQ (reference sequence). V dropped 3 bases and J dropped 5; count of bases not matched to a gene: 6. CDR3 size: 17 residues. This chain's CDR3 is CASSLTSGGAGDNEQFF. In DNA form, the CDR3 reads TGTGCCAGCAGCTTGACTAGCGGGGGGGCCGGAGACAATGAGCAGTTCTTC.

The chain's CDR3 is CASRPRGGTEAFF. The CDR3, as DNA: TGTGCCAGTAGACCCCGGGGGGGCACTGAAGCTTTCTTT. The rearrangement uses TRBV19 and TRBJ1-1, with a weak D call TRBD1 (5 bases). The CDR3 is 13 amino acids. V lost 6 bases to trimming and J lost 4 bases, with 12 bases between them. Germline-derived CDR1 and CDR2 are LNHDA and SQIVND (reference sequence).

J is TRBJ2-7 and V is TRBV5-6; TRBD1 agrees at 9 bases. Germline values: CDR1 SGHDT, CDR2 YYEEEE. This CDR3 has 16 amino acids. V shed 2 bases, J shed 3 bases, and the junction held 9 bases outside the gene matches. The CDR3: CASSFTMTGGDYEQYF. The CDR3 DNA follows: TGTGCCAGCAGCTTTACGATGACAGGGGGGGACTACGAGCAGTACTTC.

This chain joins TRBV6-5 and TRBJ2-1; 9 positions match TRBD2. V was clipped by 2 bases and J by 8 bases; unmatched bases: 7. Per the germline V gene, CDR1 is MNHEY and CDR2 is SVGAGI. The CDR3 contains 15 residues. CDR3 coding DNA: TGTGCCAGCAGTTACGAAGGCGGGGGGGCCTATGAGCAGTTCTTC. Its protein is CASSYEGGGAYEQFF.

The V call is TRBV10-2, the J call TRBJ2-7; unclear D gene. Germline CDR1 WSHSY, CDR2 SAAADI. The CDR3 totals 15 residues. The V end lost 3 bases, the J end lost 0 bases, and 12 bases lay between the germline ends. The CDR3 region has the DNA TGCGCCAGCAGTGAAGTACAGCTGAGCTCCTACGAGCAGTACTTC. This sequence encodes CASSEVQLSSYEQYF.

The V and J genes are TRBV25-1 and TRBJ1-4; D possibly corresponds to TRBD1 (5 bases). Germline V lookup: CDR1 MGHDK, CDR2 SYGVNS. The V end lost 4 bases, the J end lost 8 bases, and 11 bases lay between the germline ends. The CDR3 extends over 13 amino acids. The CDR3 DNA follows: TGTGCCAGCAGTGGACTTGACAGAGAAAAACTGTTTTTT. It specifies CASSGLDREKLFF.

This clone occurred a few times. The chain has TRBV7-9 and TRBJ2-3; 7 bases agree with TRBD1. Trimming took 4 bases from V and 4 from J; bases not matched to a gene: 14. The CDR3 loop spans 17 amino acids. Germline assignment: CDR1 SEHNR and CDR2 FQNEAQ (reference sequence). CDR3 protein: CASSSRNDRARADTQYF. As DNA, the CDR3 is TGTGCCAGCAGCTCCCGTAACGACAGGGCGAGGGCAGATACGCAGTATTTT. The full variable domain, its missing parts supplied by reference TRBV7-9 and TRBJ2-3, is DTGVSQNPRHKITKRGQNVTFRCDPISEHNRLYWYRQTLGQGPEFLTYFQNEAQLEKSRLLSDRFSAERPKGSFSTLEIQRTEQGDSAMYLCASSSRNDRARADTQYFGPGTRLTVL.

The chain combines TRBV18 with TRBJ2-7, with 7 bases lining up with TRBD1. Trimming removed 6 bases from V and 5 bases from J; junction bases left unmatched: 10. CDR3 length: 14 residues. Germline lookup yields CDR1 KGHSH and CDR2 LQKENI. This chain's CDR3 is CASSHRDRQDEQYF. Here the CDR3 DNA reads TGTGCCAGCTCCCACCGGGACAGACAAGACGAGCAGTACTTC. Complete variable domain (other parts from reference TRBV18 and TRBJ2-7): NAGVMQNPRHLVRRRGQEARLRCSPMKGHSHVYWYRQLPEEGLKFMVYLQKENIIDESGMPKERFSAEFPKEGPSILRIQQVVRGDSAAYFCASSHRDRQDEQYFGPGTRLTVT.

The V call is TRBV5-1, the J call TRBJ1-6; a possible D gene is TRBD1 (6 bases). CDR3 length: 13 amino acids. CDR1 and CDR2 from the germline V gene are SGHRS and YFSETQ. V lost 3 bases, J lost 10 bases, and 11 bases lay in between. CDR3 in DNA: TGCGCCAGCAGCTCTACAGGGTACTCACCCCTCCACTTT. Its translation is CASSSTGYSPLHF.

As concerns this clone: Different DNA sequences within this sample yield the same CDR3. The chain is built from TRBV7-2 and TRBJ2-7; 8 nucleotides line up with TRBD1. With 4 bases clipped from V and 4 bases from J, the junction kept 3 bases outside the gene matches. Germline-derived CDR1 and CDR2 are SGHTA and FQGNSA. The CDR3 is made up of 13 amino acids. The CDR3 sequence: CASSYYRGYEQYF. Here the CDR3 DNA reads TGTGCCAGCAGCTATTACAGGGGGTACGAGCAGTACTTC.

The J gene is TRBJ2-5, the V gene TRBV30, with 7 nucleotides matching TRBD2. The DNA end is more similar to TRBJ2-7, so the J call may be wrong. The CDR3 covers 17 residues. CDR1 GTSNPN and CDR2 SVGIG come from the germline V gene (reference sequence). For the CDR3, the DNA is TGTGCCTGGAGTGTATCCCCTACGGGGGAGGGCTCCTACGAGCAGTACTTC. Residues: CAWSVSPTGEGSYEQYF.

This clone was counted between two and nine times. The chain links TRBV4-3 to TRBJ2-7, with D unresolved. Germline-derived CDR1 and CDR2 are LGHNA and YSLEER. This CDR3 is 16 amino acids long. V was shortened by 0 bases and J by 3 bases, with 15 bases between the two germline ends. CDR3 nucleotide sequence: TGCGCCAGCAGCCAAGATCCTGCCCCTCTAATCTACGAGCAGTACTTC. As protein: CASSQDPAPLIYEQYF.

In this sample, this clone turned up once. This chain uses TRBV10-3 with TRBJ2-7, with TRBD2 as a possible D gene (5 bases). The V end lost 0 bases, the J end lost 0 bases, and 15 bases lay between the germline ends. The CDR3 covers 17 residues. The germline V gene has CDR1 ENHRY and CDR2 SYGVKD. The CDR3 spells CAISESEGLRSSYEQYF. The DNA of the CDR3 is TGTGCCATCAGTGAGTCCGAGGGCCTCAGGAGCTCCTACGAGCAGTACTTC.

The rearrangement joins TRBV6-5 to TRBJ1-4; D is unresolved. CDR3 length equals 13 residues. The germline V and J ends were trimmed by 10 bases and 8 bases, with 17 bases remaining between them. In germline, CDR1 is MNHEY, CDR2 SVGAGI. CDR3 protein: CATLDVLREKLFF. CDR3 coding DNA: TGTGCCACCCTAGATGTTCTAAGGGAAAAACTGTTTTTT.

The rearrangement uses TRBV27 and TRBJ2-3; 14 positions agree with TRBD2. This CDR3 has 16 residues. V lost 4 bases and J lost 5; bases outside the gene matches: 5. CDR1 and CDR2 (germline): MNHEY, SMNVEV (reference sequence). In DNA, the CDR3 is TGTGCCAGCAGTTCCCCGGGACTAGCGGGGGAAGATACGCAGTATTTT. Encoded protein: CASSSPGLAGEDTQYF.

This chain joins TRBV2 and TRBJ2-1; tentatively, D is TRBD1 or TRBD2 (5 bases each). Germline V gives CDR1 SNHLY, CDR2 FYNNEI. CDR3 size: 15 residues. V gave up 8 bases and J gave up 7 bases, with 21 bases separating them. For the CDR3, the DNA is TGTGCCAGCTCCTCGGGACCGGCGGCGCGAAATGAGCAGTTCTTC. Amino acids: CASSSGPAARNEQFF. The full variable domain, completed using reference TRBV2 and TRBJ2-1, is EPEVTQTPSHQVTQMGQEVILRCVPISNHLYFYWYRQILGQKVEFLVSFYNNEISEKSEIFDDQFSVERPDGSNFTLKIRSTKLEDSAMYFCASSSGPAARNEQFFGPGTRLTVL.

The rearrangement joins TRBV7-8 to TRBJ2-2, with D possibly matching TRBD1 (5 bases). The CDR3 sequence is 14 residues long. V lost 4 bases, J lost 7 bases, and 13 bases lay in between. Looked up from germline, CDR1 is SGHVS and CDR2 is FQNEAQ. The CDR3 bases are TGTGCCAGCAGCTACAGGCCGGTGGGCGGGGAGCTGTTTTTT. Amino acids: CASSYRPVGGELFF.

The genes are TRBV4-2 and TRBJ2-5, with 12 bases matching TRBD2. Germline-derived CDR1 and CDR2 are LGHNA and YNFKEQ. Trimming cost V 0 bases and J 5 bases; bases outside gene matches: 7. This CDR3 is built from 17 residues. Here the CDR3 reads CASSQEETSGGPETQYF. The CDR3 DNA reads as TGTGCCAGCAGCCAAGAGGAGACTAGCGGGGGCCCCGAGACCCAGTACTTC.